This entry lists 21 T cell receptor beta chains sequenced from one sample in a study of shared clonotypes between healthy human individuals. Using immunoSEQ multiplex PCR, the repertoire was profiled, and TCRdb retains in-frame clones only, with some absent. The data hold 600,000 to 750,000 clones, with 55% to 75% observed a single time. The specimen was memory CD4+ T cells sorted from blood. The subset was: CD45RA-negative fraction. The receptor set was obtained from a woman younger than 45 in good health.

The V call is TRBV9, the J call TRBJ2-7, with a possible D match to TRBD2 (5 bases). CDR1 is SGDLS and CDR2 is YYNGEE in the germline V gene. The CDR3 totals 14 residues. Trimming removed 0 bases at V and 1 base at J, with 8 bases between. The CDR3 is CASSVAEVSYEQYF. The CDR3 bases are TGTGCCAGCAGCGTAGCGGAGGTTTCCTACGAGCAGTACTTC.

The rearrangement links TRBV5-3 to TRBJ1-5; D may be TRBD1 (5 bases). TRBV5-3 is known as an ORF, though its function is uncertain. V gave up 3 bases and J gave up 3 bases, with 13 bases separating them. The CDR3 runs 15 residues. The CDR3 sequence is CARSWGPQLNQPQHF. DNA for the CDR3: TGTGCCAGAAGCTGGGGACCGCAACTCAATCAGCCCCAGCATTTT.

The DNA for the CDR3 is TGTGCCAGCAGCTACCTGGAGGGGAAGGCCAAAAACATTCAGTACTTC. Its translation is CASSYLEGKAKNIQYF. The chain uses TRBV5-6 and TRBJ2-4, with D maybe TRBD2 (6 bases). This CDR3 has 16 amino acids. V gave up 3 bases and J gave up 1 base, with 14 bases separating them. The germline V gene has CDR1 SGHDT and CDR2 YYEEEE.

J is TRBJ2-1 and V is TRBV27; the match to TRBD2 covers 15 bases. The ends lost 6 bases at V and 9 bases at J; junction bases unmatched: 6. The length of the CDR3 is 15 residues. Germline V gives CDR1 MNHEY, CDR2 SMNVEV (reference sequence). The CDR3 sequence is CASRRTSGRAGEQFF. CDR3 nucleotide sequence: TGTGCCAGCAGGAGGACTAGCGGGAGGGCGGGTGAGCAGTTCTTC.

V is TRBV5-1 and J is TRBJ2-3; 9 positions agree with TRBD1. The CDR3 runs to 16 residues. The V and J ends lost 3 bases and 3 bases, in that order; junction bases with no gene match: 8. Germline V gene lookup returns CDR1 SGHRS and CDR2 YFSETQ. CDR3 nucleotides: TGCGCCAGCAGCTGGAGTGTGACAGGGGGTACAGATACGCAGTATTTT. Translated: CASSWSVTGGTDTQYF.

This rearrangement joins TRBV28 to TRBJ2-7; 9 bases are a match to TRBD2. Germline loops: CDR1 MDHEN, CDR2 SYDVKM. This CDR3 region has 15 residues. V shed 8 bases and J 7 bases; nucleotides not matched to a gene: 15. In DNA, the CDR3 is TGTGCCAGCGATAACGAGGCGGGAGGGTTTCGAGAGCAGTACTTC. Amino acid sequence: CASDNEAGGFREQYF.

This clone appeared a few times. The chain recombines TRBV19 with TRBJ1-4, with 7 bases lining up with TRBD1. The CDR3 consists of 15 residues. J lost 8 bases, V lost 5 bases, and 11 bases had no gene match. Germline values: CDR1 LNHDA, CDR2 SQIVND (reference sequence). CDR3 amino acids: CASSDRQGRGEKLFF. The CDR3 DNA is TGTGCCAGTAGTGACCGACAGGGTCGCGGAGAAAAACTGTTTTTT.

V gene TRBV6-5 combines with J gene TRBJ1-2, with D possibly TRBD1 on 6 matching bases. The CDR3 length is 13 residues. The V end was cut by 6 bases, the J end by 4 bases, with 12 bases between. Germline V CDR1 and CDR2: MNHEY, SVGAGI. CDR3 loop: CASSLTGTYGYTF. DNA for the CDR3: TGTGCCAGCAGCCTTACAGGGACCTATGGCTACACCTTC.

About this clone itself: Given a far larger clone just one base away, this is likely a sequencing read error. Other DNA sequences within the sample encode an identical CDR3. The genes are TRBV7-3 and TRBJ2-7, with unresolved D. CDR1 and CDR2 (germline): SGHTA, FQGTGA. There are 13 residues in the CDR3. Between the trimmed V and J ends, which lost 2 bases and 3 bases, there was a span of 8 bases. CDR3 DNA sequence: TGTGCCAGCAGCTTAGGGGTTGGCTACGAGCAGTACTTC. It encodes CASSLGVGYEQYF.

The genes are TRBV11-2 and TRBJ2-1; TRBD2 is a possible D gene (6 bases). V shed 5 bases and J shed 9 bases, with 23 bases lying between them. This CDR3 comprises 16 residues. Germline V CDR1 and CDR2: SGHAT, FQNNGV. CDR3 coding DNA: TGTGCCAGCAGCCCCCTCGGTTTAGGAGCCGGGAGTGAGCAGTTCTTC. It translates to CASSPLGLGAGSEQFF.

The rearrangement links TRBV19 to TRBJ2-2; D is unclear. The CDR3 is 12 amino acids. The germline V and J ends were trimmed by 3 bases and 7 bases, with 6 bases remaining between them. Germline V gene lookup returns CDR1 LNHDA and CDR2 SQIVND (reference sequence). Here the CDR3 DNA reads TGTGCCAGTAGTATTTACGGCGGGGAGCTGTTTTTT. Translated, it gives CASSIYGGELFF.

The gene calls are TRBV28 and TRBJ2-1, with TRBD2 matching 7 bases. The CDR3 sequence is 14 residues long. CDR1 and CDR2 from the germline V gene are MDHEN and SYDVKM. V dropped 6 bases and J dropped 2; count of bases not matched to a gene: 4. This chain's CDR3 is CASRRRGTYNEQFF. In nucleotides, the CDR3 is TGTGCCAGCAGAAGGCGGGGGACCTACAATGAGCAGTTCTTC.

The chain has TRBV19 and TRBJ1-4; 9 positions agree with TRBD1. Germline CDR1 LNHDA, CDR2 SQIVND (reference sequence). V lost 6 bases, J lost 9 bases, and 11 bases stayed unmatched. CDR3 length equals 15 residues. CDR3 bases: TGTGCCAGTAGAAGCATGGACAGGGGCACGCAAAAACTGTTTTTT. It encodes CASRSMDRGTQKLFF.

CDR3 sequence (DNA): TGCAGCGCCACGACAGATAACTATGGCTACACCTTC. Translating it yields CSATTDNYGYTF. The chain recombines TRBV29-1 with TRBJ1-2; TRBD1 is a possible D gene (5 bases). Germline values: CDR1 SQVTM, CDR2 ANQGSEA. With 7 bases removed from V and 1 base from J, the gap between germline ends came to 10 bases. The CDR3 covers 12 residues. Filled out from reference TRBV29-1 and TRBJ1-2, the complete variable domain reads SAVISQKPSRDICQRGTSLTIQCQVDSQVTMMFWYRQQPGQSLTLIATANQGSEATYESGFVIDKFPISRPNLTFSTLTVSNMSPEDSSIYLCSATTDNYGYTFGSGTRLTVV.

This chain joins TRBV2 and TRBJ1-4, with D possibly matching TRBD1 (5 bases). V was clipped by 3 bases and J by 4 bases, with 9 bases between them. Per germline, CDR1 SNHLY and CDR2 FYNNEI. The CDR3 loop spans 14 amino acids. CDR3: CASSEGGNNEKLFF. The DNA of the CDR3 is TGTGCCAGCAGTGAGGGGGGGAATAATGAAAAACTGTTTTTT. The full variable domain, with the rest looked up from reference TRBV2 and TRBJ1-4, is EPEVTQTPSHQVTQMGQEVILRCVPISNHLYFYWYRQILGQKVEFLVSFYNNEISEKSEIFDDQFSVERPDGSNFTLKIRSTKLEDSAMYFCASSEGGNNEKLFFGSGTQLSVL.

The CDR3 region is CASSLAGGTHEQYF. The CDR3 DNA sequence: TGTGCCAGTAGTTTGGCGGGAGGGACCCACGAGCAGTACTTC. This rearrangement joins TRBV19 to TRBJ2-7, with TRBD2 matching 9 bases. Germline trimming cut 5 bases from V and 5 bases from J; bases unmatched to any gene: 7. The V gene's germline CDR1 is LNHDA and CDR2 SQIVND (reference sequence). The CDR3 is 14 amino acids.

V gene TRBV18 combines with J gene TRBJ2-7; the D call may be TRBD1 or TRBD2 (5 bases each). This CDR3 comprises 15 residues. The V gene's germline CDR1 is KGHSH and CDR2 LQKENI. Trimming shortened V by 0 bases and J by 0 bases, and 9 bases separated the two germline ends. The CDR3 here is CASSPPGPSSYEQYF. The CDR3 DNA reads TGTGCCAGCTCACCACCGGGACCGAGCTCCTACGAGCAGTACTTC.

The chain links TRBV15 to TRBJ1-1; TRBD1 might be the D (5 bases). Germline V gene data show CDR1 as LNHNV and CDR2 as YYDKDF (reference sequence). The length of the CDR3 is 16 residues. The germline V and J ends were trimmed by 0 bases and 3 bases, with 14 bases remaining between them. As DNA, the CDR3 is TGTGCCACCAGCAGAGATCCGGGGCAACGGCACACTGAAGCTTTCTTT. Residues: CATSRDPGQRHTEAFF.

The chain carries TRBV19 and TRBJ2-7, with 7 bases aligning to TRBD1. The CDR3 spans 13 residues. The V segment lost 6 bases and the J segment 6 bases; nucleotides outside the gene matches: 8. Germline assignment: CDR1 LNHDA and CDR2 SQIVND (reference sequence). CDR3 loop: CASRETGYSEQYF. The CDR3 nucleotides are TGTGCCAGTAGGGAGACAGGGTATAGCGAGCAGTACTTC.

The chain uses TRBV6-1 and TRBJ1-1, with 9 nucleotides matching TRBD1. From germline, CDR1 is MNHNS and CDR2 SASEGT. The CDR3 runs to 15 residues. V lost 4 bases and J lost 3; bases outside the gene matches: 6. The DNA for the CDR3 is TGTGCCAGCAGTGGGGCCACAGGGGGCTACACTGAAGCTTTCTTT. Protein product: CASSGATGGYTEAFF.

This clone was seen only a few times. The chain carries TRBV30 and TRBJ2-2, with a weak D call TRBD2 (5 bases). Trimming pared 0 bases from V and 1 base from J, leaving 9 bases between. Germline values: CDR1 GTSNPN, CDR2 SVGIG (reference sequence). CDR3 size: 15 residues. The CDR3 DNA reads TGTGCCTGGAGTGTTGGACGGGGGAACACCGGGGAGCTGTTTTTT. This sequence encodes CAWSVGRGNTGELFF.